This TCR beta chain was recorded in a study of vaccination effects on CD4 cells after COVID-19. The wider study: Each participant was given two doses of one vaccine (BNT162b2 or mRNA-1273).

Within the ViraFEST assay, antigen-specific CD4+ T cells underwent expansion with viral peptide pools prior to sequencing. Following an approximately ten-day culture, CD4+ T cells were purified. Vaccinated participants had no history of SARS-CoV-2 infection and tested negative for nucleocapsid antibodies. About 2 million PBMC were seeded per well and grown in the presence of about 9.5 IU/ml IL-2 and about 10 ug/ml peptides. Half-medium changes using IL-2 medium occurred on days 3 and 7. Clones were read by immunoSEQ multiplex PCR, and TCRdb kept only the in-frame ones, dropping some. Of around 19,000 clones listed, about 65% are singletons. The trim removed 7 bases at V and 0 bases at J, leaving 6 bases unmatched. CDR1 and CDR2 from the germline V gene are SQVTM and ANQGSEA. The CDR3 has 13 residues. Study results and caveats: Clones that were induced by infection or by vaccine showed marked contraction late after vaccination.

On this clone: Its antigen is unidentified.

The clonotype was recovered from a human donor who received a COVID-19 vaccine. The specimen was CD4+ T cells from PBMCs cultured with HCoV-NL63 spike peptides, collected before COVID-19 vaccination. This chain joins TRBV29-1 and TRBJ2-7, with 7 bases lining up with TRBD1. CDR3 residues: CSAATGTSYEQYF. DNA of the CDR3: TGCAGCGCAGCGACAGGGACCTCCTACGAGCAGTACTTC.